This TCR beta chain was identified during a study of blood T cell repertoires in COVID-19. Study details: The origin of the acute and convalescent COVID-19 samples was the United States, Italy and Spain. The cDNA or gDNA used as material had been derived from T cells, B-cell-depleted T cells, or PBMCs.

Study processing details: How many nucleated cells were present was estimated from reference gene primer amplification. Clones were read by immunoSEQ multiplex PCR, and TCRdb kept only the in-frame ones, dropping some. V, J and clone size reflect that table, while D and trimming were determined from the DNA. The data hold tens of thousands of clones, with around four fifths observed a single time. CDR3 length: 13 residues. V lost 1 base, J lost 14 bases, and 13 bases lay in between. Per the germline V gene, CDR1 is SGHRS and CDR2 is YFSETQ. This sequence was found in a man aged 65-85 years with acute or convalescent COVID-19. The chain couples TRBV5-1 to TRBJ1-6; D is unclear. Specimen: peripheral blood. The CDR3 sequence is CASSLLADGTLHF. DNA of the CDR3: TGCGCCAGCAGCTTGTTGGCAGATGGCACCCTCCACTTT. The full variable domain, with the rest looked up from reference TRBV5-1 and TRBJ1-6, is KAGVTQTPRYLIKTRGQQVTLSCSPISGHRSVSWYQQTPGQGLQFLFEYFSETQRNKGNFPGRFSGRQFSNSRSEMNVSTLELGDSALYLCASSLLADGTLHFGNGTRLTVT.